The T cell receptor beta chain under discussion was sequenced for a study of regulatory T cells in long-lasting Graves disease. Whole-study findings and limits: New patients shared more than 950 public clonotypes, and persistent patients shared more, with 2,500 to 3,000. Favoring TRBV28, TRBJ1-2 and TRBJ2-5 was a feature seen in persistent disease. Persistent cases of Graves' showed reduced TCR diversity relative to newly diagnosed patients.

CDR1 and CDR2 (germline): KGHSH, LQKENI. CDR3 size: 11 residues. V was cut by 2 bases and J by 5 bases, with 3 bases left in between. Of note for this clonotype: Its antigen is still unknown.

Preparation of the TCR library used RNA extracted from PBMCs. Graves' disease diagnosis followed American Thyroid Association guidelines. TCRdb ran MiXCR on the reads and lists one entry per CDR3 protein. The sample records roughly 1,600 distinct CDR3 sequences, 70% to 85% being singletons. V and J are TRBV18 and TRBJ2-5, with D uncertain. This sample comprised peripheral blood mononuclear cells (PBMCs), obtained with antithyroid drug treatment, in newly diagnosed or persistent Graves disease (not recorded which). The TCR comes from a woman aged 18 to 35 with Graves disease. For the CDR3, the DNA is TGTGCCAGCTCACCAGGGGAGACCCAGTACTTC. It encodes CASSPGETQYF.